This T cell receptor (beta chain) comes out of a study of T cell repertoires in ileal Crohn's disease (dated by TCRdb to about 2019). For context, the study as a whole: The median duration of disease was around 7.3 years, and at the time of surgery 30% to 35% of patients were active smokers. A Rutgeerts score higher than i0 was the definition used for endoscopic postoperative recurrence. The study sequenced roughly 170 mucosal samples from 57 patients, taken at several locations on the surgical specimen and at postoperative endoscopy. Roughly half of the patients were given postoperative therapy, with some 10 receiving thiopurines and roughly 20 receiving anti-TNF agents. The TCR repertoire was analysed in about 55 patients with Crohn's disease drawn from a prospective multicentre cohort. All patients had surgery for a complication: stricturing disease in around 61% and penetrating disease in about 40%. M6 samples were neoterminal ileum biopsies taken at postoperative colonoscopy. The study ran alongside a multicentre cohort designed to identify predictors of early endoscopic recurrence after ileocolonic resection. Paper-wide results and their limitations: Higher high-frequency clone percentages at surgery were associated with endoscopic recurrence; all patients with clonality above 26.8% (18/57) had recurrence. Patients who were active smokers at surgery had a significantly higher proportion of clonal expansions than non-smokers (about 25% vs 20%, p=0.02). Only a subgroup of patients, of unstated size, had mucosal CD4 and CD8 T cells sorted and sequenced. Sorted CD8 T cells carried more high-frequency clones than CD4 T cells, suggesting mucosal expansions were mainly CD8. Within the first year after surgery, the timing of postoperative endoscopy varied, and the median delay was roughly 6.9 months.

For commercial TCRB immunosequencing, roughly 0.5 micrograms of biopsy DNA were submitted for each sample. Adaptive Biotechnology amplified CDR3 regions from genomic DNA with a two-step multiplex PCR that controlled for amplification bias. In the first PCR, primers covered every V and J gene segment, and in the second PCR, barcodes and Illumina adapters were added. An Illumina instrument was used to sequence the CDR3 libraries. The original pipeline was this. Vendor-provided pipelines were combined with custom analysis of raw data in R/Bioconductor under R version 3.3.0. Clonality, which ranges from 0 to 1, was calculated as the inverse of the normalised Shannon entropy across all productive clones. High-frequency clones were defined as the repertoire share of the top 100 clones, retaining only clones passing a 95% confidence test. Overlap between samples was measured with the Morisita-Horn index, while repertoire diversity was measured with the Simpson index. The immuneACCESS repertoire file appears here via TCRdb, limited to in-frame rearrangements. These files lack a portion of the clones; in checked studies, under half of the deficit traces to unresolved V genes, and the cause of the others is not known. The D gene and trimming were derived from the DNA, and the V and J assignments and clone size from that table. The table for this sample lists about 17,000 clones; approximately 77% of them were counted only once. About 4.4% of the sample rests with the top ten.

Interpreted using the paper, the time point label stands for: neoterminal ileum biopsy at postoperative endoscopy, about 6 months after surgery. Adults with ileal or ileocolonic Crohn's disease for whom ileocolonic resection was indicated were considered eligible. Before DNA extraction, whole ileal mucosal biopsies were kept frozen at -80 degrees C. Genomic DNA was extracted from frozen whole biopsies with a TRizol-based method and quantified on a NanoDrop 2000 spectrophotometer. On this clone itself: The specificity of this receptor is unknown. The sample holds no much larger clone one base away, and base qualities are not on file.

Reading the germline V gene gives CDR1 SGHDT and CDR2 YYEEEE. The junction carries 10 bases between V and J, which are trimmed by 5 bases and 7 bases respectively. The CDR3 has 12 amino acids, counting the end cysteine and phenylalanine. This entry keeps only the CDR3 DNA: 36 bases, framed from base 1. What was sequenced was ileal tissue. The clonotype comes from an adult with Crohn's disease. The sequence links TRBV5-6 to TRBJ2-4; the D gene is unclear. CDR3 region: CASSQYLNIQYF. The DNA sequence reads TGTGCCAGCAGTCAGTATCTGAACATTCAGTACTTC.